Shown below are 8 T cell receptor beta chains from a single sample sequenced in a study of T-cell reconstitution after alpha-beta-depleted transplantation in children. For TCRbeta, the library was prepared with unique molecular identifiers. TCRdb redid the calling of the PCR reads with MiXCR, one entry per CDR3 protein. Of about 420,000 distinct CDR3 sequences in the sample, 11% are singletons; the top ten hold nearly 5.5%. The sample consisted of PBMCs from the stem cell graft donor, taken from the stem cell graft. These receptors were collected from a human donor who donated a stem cell graft to a child with acute myeloid leukemia.

For the CDR3, the DNA is TGTGCCAGTAGTAAGGAGACAGAGCGCAATCAGCCCCAGCATTTT. This codes for CASSKETERNQPQHF. The chain has TRBV19 and TRBJ1-5; D possibly corresponds to TRBD1 (5 bases). This CDR3 contains 15 residues. V dropped 4 bases and J dropped 2 bases, with 12 bases sitting between them. Germline CDR1 reads LNHDA; CDR2 reads SQIVND (reference sequence). The variable domain in full, completed from reference TRBV19 and TRBJ1-5, reads DGGITQSPKYLFRKEGQNVTLSCEQNLNHDAMYWYRQDPGQGLRLIYYSQIVNDFQKGDIAEGYSVSREKKESFPLTVTSAQKNPTAFYLCASSKETERNQPQHFGDGTRLSIL.

The chain joins TRBV7-2 to TRBJ2-5; a possible D gene is TRBD2 (6 bases). Trimming removed 1 base from V and 5 bases from J, with 17 bases in between. Germline assignment: CDR1 SGHTA and CDR2 FQGNSA. This CDR3 region has 16 residues. The CDR3 DNA sequence: TGTGCCAGCAGCTTAGGGGCCGTGGGGGGTAGGGAGACCCAGTACTTC. As protein: CASSLGAVGGRETQYF.

In this sample, this clonotype turned up a few times. The V and J genes are TRBV5-1 and TRBJ2-2; 9 nucleotides line up with TRBD2. The CDR3 length is 14 residues. Germline V gene data show CDR1 as SGHRS and CDR2 as YFSETQ. The CDR3 loop is CASTGTSFTGELFF. CDR3 DNA sequence: TGCGCGAGTACCGGGACTAGCTTCACCGGGGAGCTGTTTTTT.

At least ten counts were recorded for this clonotype. The CDR3 nucleotides are TGTGCCAGCAGCCCGCGCGTAGGGAGCACAGATACGCAGTATTTT. This translates into CASSPRVGSTDTQYF. V usage is TRBV3-1 and J usage is TRBJ2-3; D remains ambiguous. The length of the CDR3 is 15 residues. Trimming removed 4 bases at V and 0 bases at J, with 11 bases between. Germline loops: CDR1 LGHDT, CDR2 YNNKEL (reference sequence).

This clonotype was seen only a few times. The chain uses TRBV5-5 and TRBJ2-7; D is ambiguous. Germline assignment: CDR1 SGHKS and CDR2 YYEKEE (reference sequence). This CDR3 has 12 amino acids. Trimming shortened V by 3 bases and J by 6 bases, and 10 bases separated the two germline ends. The CDR3 region has the DNA TGTGCCAGCAGCTCGCAGGTTTCCGAGCAGTACTTC. Translation gives CASSSQVSEQYF.

This clonotype was counted many times. The chain uses TRBV7-2 and TRBJ2-5; D gene unclear. There are 12 residues in the CDR3. Trimming pared 5 bases from V and 1 base from J, leaving 5 bases between. Germline CDR1 is SGHTA and CDR2 is FQGNSA. The CDR3 reads CASSPAQETQYF. CDR3 sequence (DNA): TGTGCCAGCAGCCCCGCCCAAGAGACCCAGTACTTC.

This clonotype has a handful of counts. The gene calls are TRBV3-1 and TRBJ2-3; D possibly uses TRBD1 or TRBD2 (6 bases each). CDR1 and CDR2 from the germline V gene are LGHDT and YNNKEL (reference sequence). The CDR3 is 16 residues long. Trimming left V 4 bases short and J 4 bases short, with 18 bases between. This chain's CDR3 is CASSPFRAGEADTQYF. The CDR3 DNA sequence: TGTGCCAGCAGCCCCTTCCGGGCAGGGGAGGCAGATACGCAGTATTTT.

This clonotype was seen a handful of times. The chain combines TRBV6-1 with TRBJ2-3, with D possibly matching TRBD2 (7 bases). Between the trimmed V and J ends, which lost 7 bases and 6 bases, there was a span of 20 bases. Germline V CDR1 and CDR2: MNHNS, SASEGT. The CDR3 totals 15 residues. The CDR3 sequence: CASKGASGGADTQYF. The DNA of the CDR3 is TGTGCCAGCAAGGGAGCGTCGGGGGGCGCGGATACGCAGTATTTT.